Each of the 27 T cell receptor beta chains below was sequenced from the same sample in a study of CD4+ T cells in melanoma. Profiled with immunoSEQ multiplex PCR; TCRdb holds only in-frame clones, not every one. The table records about 9,600 clones, about 73% of them present only once. The sequencing sample was made of cells from a culture (not recorded whether cultured in vitro). These receptors came from a human donor with melanoma.

This clone appeared a few times. This rearrangement joins TRBV5-5 to TRBJ1-4; no clear D gene. Trimming cost V 1 base and J 8 bases, with 15 bases left between them. In germline, CDR1 is SGHKS, CDR2 YYEKEE (reference sequence). The CDR3 sequence is 15 residues long. The CDR3 loop reads CASSLSTSDGEKLFF. CDR3 bases: TGTGCCAGCAGCTTGAGTACGAGCGACGGAGAAAAACTGTTTTTT.

This clone was counted between two and nine times. This chain joins TRBV7-9 and TRBJ2-1, with 12 bases matching TRBD2. Germline assignment: CDR1 SEHNR and CDR2 FQNEAQ (reference sequence). The CDR3 runs to 17 residues. The V and J ends lost 8 bases and 2 bases, in that order; junction bases with no gene match: 10. The CDR3 nucleotides read TGTGCCAGCCGAACAACTAGCGGGGGGATTACCTACAATGAGCAGTTCTTC. It encodes CASRTTSGGITYNEQFF.

The DNA of the CDR3 is TGTGCCAGCAGCGAATCACAACAGGGAGGGAGGGAAAAACTGTTTTTT. Encoded protein: CASSESQQGGREKLFF. The J gene is TRBJ1-4, the V gene TRBV11-2; D might be TRBD1 (6 bases). This CDR3 region has 16 residues. Germline V gene data show CDR1 as SGHAT and CDR2 as FQNNGV. V shed 5 bases and J shed 8 bases, with 21 bases lying between them. Complete variable domain (other parts from reference TRBV11-2 and TRBJ1-4): EAGVAQSPRYKIIEKRQSVAFWCNPISGHATLYWYQQILGQGPKLLIQFQNNGVVDDSQLPKDRFSAERLKGVDSTLKIQPAKLEDSAVYLCASSESQQGGREKLFFGSGTQLSVL.

The chain has TRBV9 and TRBJ1-1; D perhaps matches TRBD1 (5 bases). The V end was cut by 0 bases, the J end by 4 bases, with 7 bases between. From germline, CDR1 is SGDLS and CDR2 YYNGEE. CDR3 length: 13 amino acids. This CDR3 reads CASSVGGRTEAFF. Written as DNA, the CDR3 is TGTGCCAGCAGCGTAGGGGGACGCACTGAAGCTTTCTTT.

J is TRBJ2-1 and V is TRBV11-2; no firm D call. Germline V lookup: CDR1 SGHAT, CDR2 FQNNGV. The V end lost 1 base, the J end lost 2 bases, and 15 bases lay between the germline ends. The length of the CDR3 is 17 residues. The CDR3 DNA reads TGTGCCAGCAGCTTAGCGGCAGCTTTAATGACCTACAATGAGCAGTTCTTC. It codes for CASSLAAALMTYNEQFF.

CDR3 residues: CASSLSRGYEQYF. The CDR3 DNA reads TGTGCCAGCAGTTTATCGAGGGGCTACGAGCAGTACTTC. The gene calls are TRBV27 and TRBJ2-7; D could derive from TRBD1 or TRBD2 (5 bases each). Germline V gene lookup returns CDR1 MNHEY and CDR2 SMNVEV (reference sequence). The CDR3 sequence is 13 residues long. Trimming stripped 0 bases from V and 3 bases from J, with 6 bases between.

The genes are TRBV29-1 and TRBJ2-5; 11 bases agree with TRBD2. The germline CDR1 and CDR2 sequences are SQVTM and ANQGSEA. V lost 6 bases to trimming and J lost 4 bases; unmatched junction nucleotides: 4. CDR3 length equals 13 residues. The CDR3 coding sequence is TGCAGCGTGATTAGCGGGGGGGGAGAGACCCAGTACTTC. It translates to CSVISGGGETQYF.

V gene TRBV7-8 combines with J gene TRBJ1-5; tentatively, D is TRBD1 (6 bases). CDR3 length equals 15 residues. Trimming pared 2 bases from V and 2 bases from J, leaving 10 bases between. Per germline, CDR1 SGHVS and CDR2 FQNEAQ. The CDR3 loop is CASSLNRVRNQPQHF. CDR3 sequence (DNA): TGTGCCAGCAGCTTAAACAGGGTCCGCAATCAGCCCCAGCATTTT.

In its sample, this clone was seen once. This chain connects TRBV11-2 to TRBJ2-5; 7 positions match TRBD1. This CDR3 contains 15 residues. The germline V gene has CDR1 SGHAT and CDR2 FQNNGV. The J segment lost 3 bases and the V segment lost 4 bases, leaving 8 bases of the junction unmatched. This CDR3 reads CASSSTGRSEETQYF. The CDR3 bases are TGTGCCAGCAGCTCGACAGGGCGGAGTGAAGAGACCCAGTACTTC.

The chain links TRBV5-6 to TRBJ2-3; 7 nucleotides align to TRBD1. The CDR3 loop spans 15 amino acids. Germline CDR1 SGHDT, CDR2 YYEEEE. V lost 5 bases and J lost 3; bases outside the gene matches: 9. CDR3 residues: CASSLRRTGTDTQYF. The CDR3 DNA reads TGTGCCAGCAGTTTGAGGCGGACAGGAACAGATACGCAGTATTTT.

The V call is TRBV5-1, the J call TRBJ2-7, with 11 bases aligning to TRBD1. V lost 0 bases, J lost 6 bases, and 5 bases stayed unmatched. CDR1 SGHRS and CDR2 YFSETQ come from the germline V gene. This CDR3 region has 15 residues. The CDR3 DNA is TGCGCCAGCAGCTTGGTTCGGACAGGGGGCCTCGAGCAGTACTTC. As protein: CASSLVRTGGLEQYF.

J is TRBJ1-1 and V is TRBV6-5; the D gene is possibly TRBD1 (5 bases). Trimming pared 0 bases from V and 4 bases from J, leaving 12 bases between. Germline loops: CDR1 MNHEY, CDR2 SVGAGI. The CDR3 length is 15 residues. Written as DNA, the CDR3 is TGTGCCAGCAGTTACTCAGGGGTCCCGGGCACTGAAGCTTTCTTT. Its protein is CASSYSGVPGTEAFF.

This chain uses TRBV5-1 with TRBJ2-2; the D is unclear. Germline lookup yields CDR1 SGHRS and CDR2 YFSETQ. V lost 2 bases to trimming and J lost 4 bases, with 3 bases between them. The length of the CDR3 is 12 residues. The CDR3 here is CASSFGTGELFF. CDR3 bases: TGCGCCAGCAGCTTCGGCACCGGGGAGCTGTTTTTT.

The V call is TRBV19, the J call TRBJ1-1; D is possibly TRBD1 (6 bases). The CDR3 totals 14 residues. In germline, CDR1 is LNHDA, CDR2 SQIVND (reference sequence). The V end lost 8 bases, the J end lost 4 bases, and 17 bases lay between the germline ends. The CDR3 sequence: CASGHLQGFTEAFF. Here the CDR3 DNA reads TGTGCCAGTGGTCATCTACAGGGATTCACTGAAGCTTTCTTT.

The V call is TRBV3-1 (or the pseudogene TRBV3-2), the J call TRBJ2-3; perhaps TRBD2 as D (7 bases). The CDR3 loop spans 17 amino acids. The germline CDR1 and CDR2 sequences are LGHDT and YNNKEL (reference sequence). The germline V and J ends were trimmed by 5 bases and 4 bases, with 22 bases remaining between them. CDR3 residues: CASSKNRGAGLPDTQYF. The CDR3 nucleotides read TGTGCCAGCAGCAAAAATCGGGGGGCAGGACTTCCAGATACGCAGTATTTT.

This chain uses TRBV4-2 with TRBJ2-1; either TRBD1 or TRBD2 may supply D (5 bases each). The CDR3 runs to 15 residues. CDR1 LGHNA and CDR2 YNFKEQ come from the germline V gene. V gave up 0 bases and J gave up 6 bases, with 12 bases separating them. The CDR3 here is CASSQDLGTTNEQFF. In DNA, the CDR3 is TGTGCCAGCAGCCAAGATCTGGGGACGACCAATGAGCAGTTCTTC.

This clone was recorded only once. This rearrangement joins TRBV21-1 to TRBJ1-4; no DNA check was done on the table's D call, TRBD1. TRBV21-1 is flagged as a pseudogene. The CDR3 sequence is 18 residues long. CDR3 in amino acids: CASSRETGAPATNEKLFF. The CDR3 coding sequence is TGTGCCAGCAGCCGAGAGACAGGGGCCCCTGCAACTAATGAAAAACTGTTTTTT.

The V call is TRBV15, the J call TRBJ1-2; TRBD1 aligns across 7 bases. CDR3 size: 14 residues. Germline CDR1 LNHNV, CDR2 YYDKDF (reference sequence). The V segment lost 3 bases and the J segment 2 bases; nucleotides outside the gene matches: 3. The CDR3 coding sequence is TGTGCCACCAGCAGGCCGACAGGGAACTATGGCTACACCTTC. It yields the protein CATSRPTGNYGYTF. Variable domain in full (rest from reference TRBV15 and TRBJ1-2): DAMVIQNPRYQVTQFGKPVTLSCSQTLNHNVMYWYQQKSSQAPKLLFHYYDKDFNNEADTPDNFQSRRPNTSFCFLDIRSPGLGDTAMYLCATSRPTGNYGYTFGSGTRLTVV.

The rearrangement joins TRBV3-1 (or the pseudogene TRBV3-2) to TRBJ2-1; D possibly uses TRBD1 or TRBD2 (5 bases each). Germline lookup yields CDR1 LGHDT and CDR2 YNNKEL (reference sequence). This CDR3 is 17 amino acids long. V was shortened by 0 bases and J by 8 bases, with 20 bases between the two germline ends. The CDR3, as DNA: TGTGCCAGCAGCCAAGATTATCTTCAGGGAGTAGGGGATGAGCAGTTCTTC. It specifies CASSQDYLQGVGDEQFF.

The rearrangement uses TRBV9 and TRBJ2-3; either TRBD1 or TRBD2 may supply D (5 bases each). The germline CDR1 and CDR2 sequences are SGDLS and YYNGEE. Trimming removed 2 bases from V and 8 bases from J, with 15 bases in between. This CDR3 contains 14 residues. CDR3 protein: CASSVGQGTGTQYF. As DNA, the CDR3 is TGTGCCAGCAGCGTGGGCCAAGGGACGGGTACGCAGTATTTT.

The chain links TRBV5-1 to TRBJ2-3; weak D call: TRBD1 (6 bases). Germline V gene sequence: CDR1 SGHRS, CDR2 YFSETQ. V shed 5 bases and J shed 2 bases, with 21 bases lying between them. The CDR3 is 17 amino acids. CDR3 residues: CASSPPGRGRVTDTQYF. In nucleotides, the CDR3 is TGCGCCAGCAGTCCCCCGGGCAGGGGAAGAGTCACAGATACGCAGTATTTT.

This chain connects TRBV19 to TRBJ1-2; weak D call: TRBD1 (6 bases). The germline gives CDR1 LNHDA, CDR2 SQIVND (reference sequence). Trimming removed 7 bases at V and 2 bases at J, with 14 bases between. This CDR3 spans 14 amino acids. The CDR3 here is CASIGGTPNYGYTF. The CDR3, as DNA: TGTGCCAGTATAGGGGGGACACCGAACTATGGCTACACCTTC.

The genes are TRBV5-1 and TRBJ2-7, with D unclear. Trimming shortened V by 5 bases and J by 5 bases, and 17 bases separated the two germline ends. CDR1 SGHRS and CDR2 YFSETQ come from the germline V gene. The CDR3 runs to 14 residues. CDR3 bases: TGCGCCAGCAGACGTCTAGACGTCCCCCACGAGCAGTACTTC. Translated, it gives CASRRLDVPHEQYF.

This clone turned up a few times. The chain couples TRBV18 to TRBJ1-5; 10 bases agree with TRBD1. V lost 3 bases, J lost 9 bases, and 5 bases stayed unmatched. Germline V CDR1 and CDR2: KGHSH, LQKENI. The CDR3 totals 14 residues. The CDR3 nucleotides are TGTGCCAGCTCACCGACAGGGGGCGAGGGGCCCCAGCATTTT. Residues: CASSPTGGEGPQHF. Filled out from reference TRBV18 and TRBJ1-5, the complete variable domain reads NAGVMQNPRHLVRRRGQEARLRCSPMKGHSHVYWYRQLPEEGLKFMVYLQKENIIDESGMPKERFSAEFPKEGPSILRIQQVVRGDSAAYFCASSPTGGEGPQHFGDGTRLSIL.

DNA of the CDR3: TGCGCCAGCAGCTTGATTGGCTTGGGAGGGCTGTTTTTT. Amino acids: CASSLIGLGGLFF. The chain recombines TRBV5-1 with TRBJ1-4; no clear D. The CDR3 extends over 13 amino acids. Germline CDR1 and CDR2: SGHRS and YFSETQ. The germline V and J ends were trimmed by 1 base and 14 bases, with 15 bases remaining between them.

The J gene is TRBJ1-2, the V gene TRBV7-3; TRBD1 matches at 8 bases. Trimming removed 2 bases from V and 13 bases from J; junction bases left unmatched: 9. From germline, CDR1 is SGHTA and CDR2 FQGTGA. The CDR3 loop spans 13 amino acids. Written as DNA, the CDR3 is TGTGCCAGCAGCTTATTTGAGGGACAGGCGCTCACCTTC. It is translated as CASSLFEGQALTF.

The chain recombines TRBV7-6 with TRBJ2-3, with 12 bases identical to TRBD2. CDR3 size: 16 residues. Per germline, CDR1 SGHVS and CDR2 FNYEAQ. V shed 5 bases, J shed 5 bases, and the junction held 8 bases outside the gene matches. CDR3 coding DNA: TGTGCCAGCAGCCCCGGACTAGCGGGGAGGGGAGATACGCAGTATTTT. This translates into CASSPGLAGRGDTQYF. Looking up the rest from reference TRBV7-6 and TRBJ2-3 gives the full variable domain: GAGVSQSPRYKVTKRGQDVALRCDPISGHVSLYWYRQALGQGPEFLTYFNYEAQQDKSGLPNDRFSAERPEGSISTLTIQRTEQRDSAMYRCASSPGLAGRGDTQYFGPGTRLTVL.